A single sample gave rise to the 22 T cell receptor beta chains below, sequenced in a study of patients and donors after allogeneic stem cell transplantation. TCRdb re-called the RT-PCR reads through MiXCR, storing one row per CDR3 protein. The sample shows about 960,000 distinct CDR3 sequences, around 17% of them seen only once. The source material was blood, either unsorted or a sorted T cell fraction (not recorded which). These receptor sequences come from a human donor who was either an allogeneic HSCT recipient or a stem cell or donor lymphocyte infusion donor (not recorded which). It is not recorded whose cells these are; they may come from a transplant donor.

Only a few counts were recorded for this clonotype. The rearrangement uses TRBV28 and TRBJ2-1; TRBD2 matches 7 bases. Germline V gene sequence: CDR1 MDHEN, CDR2 SYDVKM. V lost 7 bases, J lost 10 bases, and 19 bases stayed unmatched. The CDR3 consists of 16 residues. CDR3 loop: CASTNKAGLSPPEQFF. DNA for the CDR3: TGTGCCAGCACCAATAAAGCGGGACTCTCCCCCCCGGAGCAGTTCTTC.

This clonotype was counted only a few times. The J gene is TRBJ1-5, the V gene TRBV20-1; D unclear. Trimming pared 2 bases from V and 7 bases from J, leaving 12 bases between. This CDR3 has 13 amino acids. Germline CDR1 reads DFQATT; CDR2 reads SNEGSKA (reference sequence). For the CDR3, the DNA is TGCAGTGCTAGAAATATGGTGCGGCAGCCCCAGCATTTT. This gives the protein CSARNMVRQPQHF.

This clonotype occurred a few times. The rearrangement links TRBV20-1 to TRBJ2-2, with D possibly matching TRBD1 (6 bases). Trimming removed 2 bases from V and 6 bases from J, with 13 bases in between. The CDR3 covers 14 residues. Per the germline V gene, CDR1 is DFQATT and CDR2 is SNEGSKA (reference sequence). The CDR3 loop reads CSARPDRFPGELFF. DNA for the CDR3: TGCAGTGCTAGACCGGACAGATTTCCCGGGGAGCTGTTTTTT.

The sample holds a few counts of this clonotype. The chain carries TRBV20-1 and TRBJ2-5; no definite D call. Germline values: CDR1 DFQATT, CDR2 SNEGSKA (reference sequence). The CDR3 length is 14 residues. V gave up 4 bases and J gave up 0 bases, with 12 bases separating them. In nucleotides, the CDR3 is TGCAGTGCTAAGTTTGGCCTGTACCAAGAGACCCAGTACTTC. Protein product: CSAKFGLYQETQYF.

V usage is TRBV10-3 and J usage is TRBJ1-2; tentatively, D is TRBD1 (5 bases). The ends were cut back, 0 bases at V and 7 bases at J, with 15 bases in the middle. This CDR3 comprises 15 residues. Germline CDR1 ENHRY, CDR2 SYGVKD. CDR3 DNA sequence: TGTGCCATCAGTGAGTCCGGCCAAGGGGAGGGTGGCTACACCTTC. Translated: CAISESGQGEGGYTF.

This clonotype has just a few counts. V and J are TRBV5-6 and TRBJ2-7; TRBD1 is a possible D gene (6 bases). The V gene lost 4 bases and the J gene lost 3 bases, with 14 bases spanning the gap. The CDR3 is 14 residues long. CDR1 is SGHDT and CDR2 is YYEEEE in the germline V gene. The CDR3 DNA sequence: TGTGCCAGCAGCACAACCGGGACAAGCTACGAGCAGTACTTC. It yields the protein CASSTTGTSYEQYF.

The chain joins TRBV30 to TRBJ2-4, with D possibly being TRBD2 (5 bases). The CDR3 has 14 residues. CDR1 is GTSNPN, CDR2 SVGIG, per germline (reference sequence). V lost 3 bases and J lost 4, with 13 bases in between. The CDR3 sequence: CAWRGSGGKNIQYF. The CDR3 DNA reads as TGTGCCTGGAGGGGGAGTGGTGGAAAAAACATTCAGTACTTC.

This clonotype was detected only a few times. This rearrangement joins TRBV5-6 to TRBJ1-2, with D tentatively TRBD1 (5 bases). From germline, CDR1 is SGHDT and CDR2 YYEEEE. The CDR3 contains 13 residues. Trimming pared 4 bases from V and 4 bases from J, leaving 11 bases between. CDR3 loop: CASSGGLSYGYTF. CDR3 in DNA: TGTGCCAGCAGCGGGGGACTTAGCTATGGCTACACCTTC.

There are many counts of this clonotype. The chain has TRBV12-3 or TRBV12-4 and TRBJ1-5; TRBD1 matches at 9 bases. This CDR3 has 14 residues. Losses at the gene ends were 5 bases for V and 11 bases for J; bases not matched to a gene: 10. CDR3 region: CASSPTGGVRTQHF. CDR3 bases: TGTGCCAGCAGTCCCACAGGGGGCGTTAGGACCCAGCATTTT.

The sample holds a few counts of this clonotype. The chain combines TRBV7-9 with TRBJ1-5; no clear D gene. CDR1 is SEHNR, CDR2 FQNEAQ, per germline (reference sequence). Trimming took 5 bases from V and 5 from J, leaving 7 bases between them. This CDR3 spans 12 amino acids. CDR3 in DNA: TGTGCCAGCAGCAATAAGCATCAGCCCCAGCATTTT. Protein: CASSNKHQPQHF.

This clonotype was seen more than once but under ten times. CDR3 loop: CASSALQGLDNEQFF. The DNA for the CDR3 is TGTGCCAGCAGTGCCCTACAGGGACTAGATAATGAGCAGTTCTTC. V usage is TRBV12-3 or TRBV12-4 and J usage is TRBJ2-1, with 8 bases matching TRBD2. The J segment lost 7 bases and the V segment lost 5 bases, leaving 10 bases of the junction unmatched. This CDR3 contains 15 residues.

On this clonotype: The CDR3 end shows no conserved phenylalanine or tryptophan, and so a read error is likely. The J gene is TRBJ1-2, the V gene TRBV12-3 or TRBV12-4; 8 positions match TRBD1. Germline trimming cut 5 bases from V and 3 bases from J; bases unmatched to any gene: 11. There are 16 residues in the CDR3. Here the CDR3 reads CASSGRTGGRDYGYTI. CDR3 in DNA: TGTGCCAGCAGTGGCCGTACAGGGGGAAGGGACTATGGCTACACCATC.

In its sample, this clonotype was seen a few times. The rearrangement uses TRBV4-2 and TRBJ1-2; D is unresolved. Looked up from germline, CDR1 is LGHNA and CDR2 is YNFKEQ. Trimming took 3 bases from V and 1 from J, leaving 12 bases between them. The CDR3 has 15 residues. CDR3 loop: CASSHGIKDNYGYTF. The CDR3 DNA follows: TGTGCCAGCAGCCATGGGATCAAGGATAACTATGGCTACACCTTC.

This clonotype was counted between two and nine times. The chain combines TRBV5-1 with TRBJ2-7; 10 bases agree with TRBD1. The J segment lost 7 bases and the V segment lost 0 bases, leaving 7 bases of the junction unmatched. Germline V CDR1 and CDR2: SGHRS, YFSETQ. The CDR3 contains 15 residues. CDR3 DNA sequence: TGCGCCAGCAGCTTGGCCGGGACAGGGGCGAAGGAGCAGTACTTC. Encoded protein: CASSLAGTGAKEQYF. Filled out from reference TRBV5-1 and TRBJ2-7, the complete variable domain reads KAGVTQTPRYLIKTRGQQVTLSCSPISGHRSVSWYQQTPGQGLQFLFEYFSETQRNKGNFPGRFSGRQFSNSRSEMNVSTLELGDSALYLCASSLAGTGAKEQYFGPGTRLTVT.

V gene TRBV20-1 combines with J gene TRBJ2-5; D possibly corresponds to TRBD1 (6 bases). CDR3 length equals 15 residues. Per germline, CDR1 DFQATT and CDR2 SNEGSKA (reference sequence). The ends were cut back, 4 bases at V and 5 bases at J, with 20 bases in the middle. The CDR3 reads CSAIDRDKGRETQYF. The CDR3, as DNA: TGCAGTGCTATAGACCGGGACAAAGGGCGGGAGACCCAGTACTTC.

This clonotype was seen a few times. CDR3 region: CASSHLGDRDPEAFF. CDR3 bases: TGTGCCAGCAGCCACCTCGGGGACAGGGATCCTGAAGCTTTCTTT. V is TRBV6-2 or TRBV6-3 and J is TRBJ1-1, with TRBD1 identical over 9 bases. Trimming at V came to 6 bases and at J to 6 bases, leaving 11 bases not matched to a gene. The germline CDR1 and CDR2 sequences are MNHEY and SVGEGT. The CDR3 loop spans 15 amino acids.

The table lists this clonotype with a few counts. This chain connects TRBV9 to TRBJ2-2; no clear D. The CDR3 is 15 residues long. In germline, CDR1 is SGDLS, CDR2 YYNGEE. Deletions cut 0 bases from V and 7 bases from J, with 13 bases between. Written as DNA, the CDR3 is TGTGCCAGCAGCGTAGGTCCGGCGAGAGGCGGGGAGCTGTTTTTT. It translates to CASSVGPARGGELFF.

In its sample, this clonotype was seen a few times. The chain has TRBV20-1 and TRBJ2-1, with 9 positions matching TRBD2. The CDR3 loop spans 14 amino acids. Germline-derived CDR1 and CDR2 are DFQATT and SNEGSKA (reference sequence). V lost 5 bases and J lost 2; bases outside the gene matches: 4. DNA of the CDR3: TGCAGTGCTCCTGCGGGAGGGCCCTACAATGAGCAGTTCTTC. The encoded protein is CSAPAGGPYNEQFF.

This clonotype was found many times. The chain employs TRBV20-1 and TRBJ2-1, with 7 positions matching TRBD2. This CDR3 is 17 amino acids long. In germline, CDR1 is DFQATT, CDR2 SNEGSKA (reference sequence). V was pared by 5 bases and J by 4 bases, with 17 bases of the junction left unmatched. Here the CDR3 reads CSAAVRGGSGFYNEQFF. CDR3 in DNA: TGCAGTGCTGCTGTTAGGGGCGGTAGCGGGTTTTACAATGAGCAGTTCTTC.

This chain's CDR3 is CASSYSGQGGYEQYF. In DNA form, the CDR3 reads TGTGCCAGCAGTTACTCTGGACAGGGCGGCTACGAGCAGTACTTC. This chain joins TRBV6-5 and TRBJ2-7, with 8 bases matching TRBD1. J gave up 3 bases and V 0 bases, and 4 bases lay outside the gene matches. CDR1 is MNHEY, CDR2 SVGAGI, per germline. The CDR3 is 15 amino acids.

The table lists this clonotype with many counts. This sequence joins TRBV5-1 and TRBJ2-5, with D tentatively TRBD2 (6 bases). This CDR3 is 13 amino acids long. CDR1 and CDR2 from the germline V gene are SGHRS and YFSETQ. The V end was cut by 0 bases, the J end by 4 bases, with 7 bases between. This chain's CDR3 is CASSLGSGETQYF. CDR3 in DNA: TGCGCCAGCAGCTTGGGTAGCGGAGAGACCCAGTACTTC.

The rearrangement joins TRBV9 to TRBJ2-3, with 15 nucleotides matching TRBD2. Germline-derived CDR1 and CDR2 are SGDLS and YYNGEE. This CDR3 has 20 residues. The V and J ends lost 0 bases and 4 bases, in that order; junction bases with no gene match: 12. The CDR3 DNA follows: TGTGCCAGCAGCGTAGGGCCAGCCGGGACTAGCGGGAGGATGGCAGATACGCAGTATTTT. Translated, it gives CASSVGPAGTSGRMADTQYF. The full variable domain, rest sourced from reference TRBV9 and TRBJ2-3, is DSGVTQTPKHLITATGQRVTLRCSPRSGDLSVYWYQQSLDQGLQFLIQYYNGEERAKGNILERFSAQQFPDLHSELNLSSLELGDSALYFCASSVGPAGTSGRMADTQYFGPGTRLTVL.